This is a list of T cell receptor beta chains from one sample in a study of shared clonotypes between healthy human individuals. The assay was immunoSEQ multiplex PCR, and TCRdb's table has in-frame clones only and misses some. The repertoire consists of about 680,000 clones, with just over 90% occurring once and the leading ten covering about 24%. The sample taken for sequencing was naive CD8+ T cells sorted from blood. The receptors shown here come from a man younger than 40 in good health. Each CDR3 is given without its conserved first and last residue.

>TRBJ2-1|TRBV2
ASSDGAVKYYNEQF
>TRBJ2-7|TRBV29-1
SVARTLHSYEQY
>TRBJ2-3|TRBV5-5
ASRSSRENTRTDTQY
>TRBJ2-5|TRBV28
ASSFRETQY
>TRBJ2-1|TRBV5-1
ASSLEDRLNEQF
>TRBJ2-3|TRBV5-1
ASSSPMGWTGADTQY
>TRBJ2-5|TRBV27
ASSPSGYQETQY
>TRBJ2-1|TRBV7-9
ASRKHRVGGQF
>TRBJ1-5|TRBV9
ASSVGEGNQPQH
>TRBJ1-2|TRBV28
ASRGGRLDFYGYT
>TRBJ2-7|TRBV5-1
ASSAGTGTYEQY
>TRBJ2-1|TRBV5-1
ASSLKVSGNSYNEQF
>TRBJ2-2|TRBV11-2
ASSLLHGPKHTGELF
>TRBJ2-1|TRBV19
ASAGQNSYNEQF
>TRBJ2-3|TRBV19
ASSIWYTDTQY
>TRBJ2-7|TRBV5-1
ASSWGTNSYEQY
>TRBJ1-1|TRBV5-1
ASSLWADTDTEAF
>TRBJ2-1|TRBV19
ASSIVGQGGDEQF
>TRBJ2-7|TRBV19
ATKAGLGPYEQY
>TRBJ2-3|TRBV5-1
ASSLQGTDTQY
>TRBJ1-5|TRBV5-4
ASSNAGGNQPQH